These 2 T cell receptor beta chains were all obtained from the same sample, sequenced in a study of shared clonotypes between healthy human individuals (dated by TCRdb to 2018 to 2021). Receptor libraries were prepared by the immunoSEQ multiplex PCR assay. TCRdb retrieved this table from immuneACCESS and kept in-frame rearrangements only. Not all clones are present; in checked studies, unresolved V genes account for under half, and no reason is known for the remainder. The sample table contains approximately 740,000 clones; only one count was recorded for roughly 70% of them. The ten largest account for over 1.5% of the sample. The source material was memory CD4+ T cells sorted from blood. In light of the paper, this sample's cell subset or site label describes: CD45RA-negative fraction. The receptor source for this set is a young woman in good health.

V and J are TRBV2 and TRBJ1-1; no firm D call. Deletions cut 7 bases from V and 2 bases from J, with 11 bases between. Germline loops: CDR1 SNHLY, CDR2 FYNNEI. There are 13 residues in the CDR3. CDR3 sequence: CASKKEINTEAFF. The CDR3, as DNA: TGTGCCAGCAAAAAGGAGATAAACACTGAAGCTTTCTTT.

The V gene is TRBV6-1, the J gene TRBJ1-2; D possibly corresponds to TRBD1 (6 bases). This CDR3 comprises 15 residues. Trimming removed 5 bases at V and 5 bases at J, with 18 bases between. CDR1 MNHNS and CDR2 SASEGT come from the germline V gene. The CDR3 coding sequence is TGTGCCAGCAGTCCTGCGACAGGACACTCTTATGGCTACACCTTC. Protein sequence: CASSPATGHSYGYTF.